This T cell receptor (beta chain) was identified in a study of T cell changes during pregnancy in multiple sclerosis. Using immunoSEQ multiplex PCR, the repertoire was profiled, and TCRdb retains in-frame clones only, with some absent. The sample consists of 90,000 to 95,000 clones, around 93% of them appearing once. Germline loops: CDR1 WNHNN, CDR2 SYGVQD (reference sequence). CDR3 length equals 14 residues. The V end was cut by 3 bases, the J end by 8 bases, with 11 bases between. The starting material was peripheral blood, obtained before pregnancy. This TCR derives from a female donor with multiple sclerosis, enrolled in a pregnancy study. J is TRBJ1-6 and V is TRBV10-1; D uncertain. The CDR3 nucleotides read TGCGCCAGCAGTGACACGGAAGAGGATTCACCCCTCCACTTT. It translates to CASSDTEEDSPLHF.